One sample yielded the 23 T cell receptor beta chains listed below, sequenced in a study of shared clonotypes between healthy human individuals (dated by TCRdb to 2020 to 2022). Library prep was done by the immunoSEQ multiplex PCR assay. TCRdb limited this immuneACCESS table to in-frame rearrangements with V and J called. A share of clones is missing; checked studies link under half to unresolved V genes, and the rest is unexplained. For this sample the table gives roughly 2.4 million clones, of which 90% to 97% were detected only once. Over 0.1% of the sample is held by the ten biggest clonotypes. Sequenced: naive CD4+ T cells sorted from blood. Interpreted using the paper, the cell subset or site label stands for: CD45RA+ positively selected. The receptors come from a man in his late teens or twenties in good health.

This CDR3 reads CASRKLGDGQPQHF. The CDR3 DNA reads as TGTGCCAGCAGAAAACTAGGGGACGGTCAGCCCCAGCATTTT. The V and J genes are TRBV6-5 and TRBJ1-5; D may be TRBD1 (5 bases). The length of the CDR3 is 14 residues. Germline V lookup: CDR1 MNHEY, CDR2 SVGAGI. V dropped 6 bases and J dropped 6 bases, with 15 bases sitting between them.

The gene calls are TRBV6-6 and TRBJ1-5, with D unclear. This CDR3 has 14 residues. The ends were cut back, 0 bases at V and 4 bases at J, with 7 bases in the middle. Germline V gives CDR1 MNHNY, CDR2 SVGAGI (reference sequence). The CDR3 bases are TGTGCCAGCAGTTACTCTACACCTAATCAGCCCCAGCATTTT. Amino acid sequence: CASSYSTPNQPQHF.

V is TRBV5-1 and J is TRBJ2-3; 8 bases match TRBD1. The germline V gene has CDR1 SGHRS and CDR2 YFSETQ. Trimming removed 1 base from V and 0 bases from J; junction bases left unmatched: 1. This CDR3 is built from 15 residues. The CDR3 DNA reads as TGCGCCAGCAGCTTGCGACAGGGGAGCACAGATACGCAGTATTTT. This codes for CASSLRQGSTDTQYF.

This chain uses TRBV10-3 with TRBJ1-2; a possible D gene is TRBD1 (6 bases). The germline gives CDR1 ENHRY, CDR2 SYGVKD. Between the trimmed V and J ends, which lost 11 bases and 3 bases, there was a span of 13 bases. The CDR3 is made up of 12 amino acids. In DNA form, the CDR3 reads TGTGCCGTACACAGGGAGGACTATGGCTACACCTTC. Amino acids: CAVHREDYGYTF.

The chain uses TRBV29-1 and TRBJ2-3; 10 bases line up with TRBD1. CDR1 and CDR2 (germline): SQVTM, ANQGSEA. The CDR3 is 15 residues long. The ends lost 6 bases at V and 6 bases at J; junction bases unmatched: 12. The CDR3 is CSVRRDRGRSDTQYF. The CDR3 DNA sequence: TGCAGCGTGCGACGGGACAGGGGCCGCTCCGATACGCAGTATTTT.

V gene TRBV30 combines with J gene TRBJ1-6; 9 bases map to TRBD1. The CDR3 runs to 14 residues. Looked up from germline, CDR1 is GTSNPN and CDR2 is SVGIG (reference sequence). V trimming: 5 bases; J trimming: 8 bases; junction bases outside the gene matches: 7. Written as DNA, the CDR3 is TGTGCCTGGGAACCGGGACAGGGTCATTCACCCCTCCACTTT. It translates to CAWEPGQGHSPLHF.

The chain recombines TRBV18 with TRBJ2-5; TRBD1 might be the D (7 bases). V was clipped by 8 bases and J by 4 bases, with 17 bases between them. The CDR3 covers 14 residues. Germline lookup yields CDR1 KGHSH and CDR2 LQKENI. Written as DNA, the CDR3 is TGTGCCAGCACGGGACAGACTAGTGGAGAGACCCAGTACTTC. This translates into CASTGQTSGETQYF.

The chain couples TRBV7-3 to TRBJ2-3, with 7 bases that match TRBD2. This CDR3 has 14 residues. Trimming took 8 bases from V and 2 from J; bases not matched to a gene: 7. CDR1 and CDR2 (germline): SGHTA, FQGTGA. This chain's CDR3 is CASAWGGITDTQYF. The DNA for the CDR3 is TGTGCCAGCGCCTGGGGGGGAATCACAGATACGCAGTATTTT.

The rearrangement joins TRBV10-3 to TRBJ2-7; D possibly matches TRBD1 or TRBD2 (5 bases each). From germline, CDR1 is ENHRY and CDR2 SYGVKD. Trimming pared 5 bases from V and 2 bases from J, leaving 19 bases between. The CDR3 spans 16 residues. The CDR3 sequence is CAISSSTAAGTYEQYF. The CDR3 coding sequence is TGTGCCATCAGTTCCTCGACAGCGGCCGGGACCTACGAGCAGTACTTC.

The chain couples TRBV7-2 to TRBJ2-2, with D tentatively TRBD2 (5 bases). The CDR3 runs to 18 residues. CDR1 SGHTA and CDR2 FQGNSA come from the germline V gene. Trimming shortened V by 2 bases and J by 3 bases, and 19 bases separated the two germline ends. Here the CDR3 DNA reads TGTGCCAGCAGCTTAATACGTCTAGCACTGGGCGACACCGGGGAGCTGTTTTTT. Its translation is CASSLIRLALGDTGELFF.

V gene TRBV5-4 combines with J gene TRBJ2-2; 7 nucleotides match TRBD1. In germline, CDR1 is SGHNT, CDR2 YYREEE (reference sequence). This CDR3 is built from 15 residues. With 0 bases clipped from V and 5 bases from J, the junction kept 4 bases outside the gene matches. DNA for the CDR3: TGTGCCAGCAGCTTGGTCCCAGGGGGAACCGGGGAGCTGTTTTTT. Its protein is CASSLVPGGTGELFF. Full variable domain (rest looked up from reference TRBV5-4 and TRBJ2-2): ETGVTQSPTHLIKTRGQQVTLRCSSQSGHNTVSWYQQALGQGPQFIFQYYREEENGRGNFPPRFSGLQFPNYSSELNVNALELDDSALYLCASSLVPGGTGELFFGEGSRLTVL.

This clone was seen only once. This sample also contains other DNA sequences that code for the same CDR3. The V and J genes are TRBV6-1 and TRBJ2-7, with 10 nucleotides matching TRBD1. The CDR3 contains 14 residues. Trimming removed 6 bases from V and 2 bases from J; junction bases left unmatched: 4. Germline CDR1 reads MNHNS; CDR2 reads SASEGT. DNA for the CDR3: TGTGCCAGCAGGCCCGGACAGGGGGCCTACGAGCAGTACTTC. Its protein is CASRPGQGAYEQYF.

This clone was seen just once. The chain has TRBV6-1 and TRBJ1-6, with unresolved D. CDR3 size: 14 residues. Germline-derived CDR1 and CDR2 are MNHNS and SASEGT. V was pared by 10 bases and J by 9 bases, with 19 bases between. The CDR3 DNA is TGTGCCACTGATCCGGGCCTGCCGGGTTCACCCCTCCACTTT. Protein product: CATDPGLPGSPLHF.

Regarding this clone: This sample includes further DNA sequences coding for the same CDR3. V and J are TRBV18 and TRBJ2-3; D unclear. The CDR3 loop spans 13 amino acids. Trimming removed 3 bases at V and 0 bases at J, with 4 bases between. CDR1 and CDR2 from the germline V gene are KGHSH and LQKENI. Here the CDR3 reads CASSPLSTDTQYF. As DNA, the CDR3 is TGTGCCAGCTCACCTCTTAGCACAGATACGCAGTATTTT. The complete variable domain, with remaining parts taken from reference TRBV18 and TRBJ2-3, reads NAGVMQNPRHLVRRRGQEARLRCSPMKGHSHVYWYRQLPEEGLKFMVYLQKENIIDESGMPKERFSAEFPKEGPSILRIQQVVRGDSAAYFCASSPLSTDTQYFGPGTRLTVL.

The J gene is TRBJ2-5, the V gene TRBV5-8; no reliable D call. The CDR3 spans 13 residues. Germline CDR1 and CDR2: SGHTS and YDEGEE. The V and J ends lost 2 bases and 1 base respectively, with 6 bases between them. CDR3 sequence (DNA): TGTGCCAGCAGCTTACAGCTCCAAGAGACCCAGTACTTC. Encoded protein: CASSLQLQETQYF.

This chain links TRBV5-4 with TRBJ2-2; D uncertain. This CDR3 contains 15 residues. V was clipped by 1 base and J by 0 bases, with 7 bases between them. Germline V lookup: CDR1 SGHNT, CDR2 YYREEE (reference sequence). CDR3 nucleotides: TGTGCCAGCAGCTTGCCTGGGCCGAACACCGGGGAGCTGTTTTTT. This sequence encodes CASSLPGPNTGELFF.

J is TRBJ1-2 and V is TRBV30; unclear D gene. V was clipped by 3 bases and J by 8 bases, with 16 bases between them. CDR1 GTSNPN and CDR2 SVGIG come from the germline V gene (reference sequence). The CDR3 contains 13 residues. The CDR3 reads CAWSRNAVRGYTF. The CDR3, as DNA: TGTGCCTGGAGCCGTAACGCAGTCCGAGGCTACACCTTC.

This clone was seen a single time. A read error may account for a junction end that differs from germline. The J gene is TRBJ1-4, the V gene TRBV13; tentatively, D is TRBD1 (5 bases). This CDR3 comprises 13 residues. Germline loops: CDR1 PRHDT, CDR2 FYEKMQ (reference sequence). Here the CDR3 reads CASSIGTGVELFF. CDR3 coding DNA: TGTGCCAGCAGCATAGGGACGGGGGTGGAACTGTTTTTT.

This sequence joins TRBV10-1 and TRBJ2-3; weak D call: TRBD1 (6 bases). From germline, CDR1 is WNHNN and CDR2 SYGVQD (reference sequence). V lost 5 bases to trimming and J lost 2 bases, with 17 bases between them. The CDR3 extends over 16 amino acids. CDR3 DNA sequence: TGCGCCAGCAGTTACAACCGGGACAAAAACACAGATACGCAGTATTTT. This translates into CASSYNRDKNTDTQYF.

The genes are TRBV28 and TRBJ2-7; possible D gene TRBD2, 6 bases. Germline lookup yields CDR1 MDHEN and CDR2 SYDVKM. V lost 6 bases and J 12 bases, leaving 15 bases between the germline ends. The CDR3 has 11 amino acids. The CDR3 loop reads CASRAATSPYF. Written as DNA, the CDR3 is TGTGCCAGCAGGGCAGCGACTAGTCCGTACTTC.

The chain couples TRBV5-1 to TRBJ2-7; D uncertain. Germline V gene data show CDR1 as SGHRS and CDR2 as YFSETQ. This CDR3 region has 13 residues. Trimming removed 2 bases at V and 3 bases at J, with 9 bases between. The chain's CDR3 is CASSLSTVYEQYF. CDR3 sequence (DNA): TGCGCCAGCAGCTTAAGCACAGTCTACGAGCAGTACTTC.

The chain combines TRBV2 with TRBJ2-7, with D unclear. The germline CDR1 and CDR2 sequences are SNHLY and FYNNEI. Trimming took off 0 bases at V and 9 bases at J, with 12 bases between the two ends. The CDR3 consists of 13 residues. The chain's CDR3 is CASSEAPGVTQYF. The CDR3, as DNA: TGTGCCAGCAGTGAAGCGCCTGGGGTCACGCAGTACTTC.

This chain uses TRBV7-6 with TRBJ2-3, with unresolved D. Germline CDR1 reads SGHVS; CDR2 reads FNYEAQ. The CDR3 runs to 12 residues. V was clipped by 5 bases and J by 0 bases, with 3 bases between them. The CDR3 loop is CASSKSTDTQYF. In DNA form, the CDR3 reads TGTGCCAGCAGCAAAAGCACAGATACGCAGTATTTT.